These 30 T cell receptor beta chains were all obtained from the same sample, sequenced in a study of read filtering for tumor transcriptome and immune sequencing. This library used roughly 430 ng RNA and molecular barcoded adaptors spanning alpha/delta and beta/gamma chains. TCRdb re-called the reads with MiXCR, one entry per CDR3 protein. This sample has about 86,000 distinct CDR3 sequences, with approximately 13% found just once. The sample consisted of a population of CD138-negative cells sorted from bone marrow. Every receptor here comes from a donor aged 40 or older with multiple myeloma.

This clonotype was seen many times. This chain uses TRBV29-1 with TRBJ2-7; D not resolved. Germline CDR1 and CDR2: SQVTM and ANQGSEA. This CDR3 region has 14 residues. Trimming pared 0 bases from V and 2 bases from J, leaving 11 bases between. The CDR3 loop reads CSVEEGKGTYEQYF. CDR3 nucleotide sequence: TGCAGCGTTGAAGAGGGGAAGGGTACCTACGAGCAGTACTTC.

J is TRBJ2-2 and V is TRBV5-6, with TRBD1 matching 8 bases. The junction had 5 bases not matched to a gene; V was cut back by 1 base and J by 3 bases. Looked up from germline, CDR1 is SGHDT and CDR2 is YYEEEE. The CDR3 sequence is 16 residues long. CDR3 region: CASSLTGGFDTGELFF. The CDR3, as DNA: TGTGCCAGCAGCTTGACAGGGGGATTTGACACCGGGGAGCTGTTTTTT.

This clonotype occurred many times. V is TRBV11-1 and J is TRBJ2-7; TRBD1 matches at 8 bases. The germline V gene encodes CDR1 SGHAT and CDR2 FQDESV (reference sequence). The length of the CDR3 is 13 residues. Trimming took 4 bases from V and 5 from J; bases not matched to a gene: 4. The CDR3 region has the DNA TGTGCCAGCAGCTCCCCGGACAGGGACGAGCAGTACTTC. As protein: CASSSPDRDEQYF.

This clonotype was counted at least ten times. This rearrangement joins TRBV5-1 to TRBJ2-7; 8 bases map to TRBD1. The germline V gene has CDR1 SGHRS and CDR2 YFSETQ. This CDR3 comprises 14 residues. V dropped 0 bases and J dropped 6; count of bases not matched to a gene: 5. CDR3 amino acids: CASSLGQGAFEQYF. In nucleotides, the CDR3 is TGCGCCAGCAGCTTGGGGCAGGGGGCTTTCGAGCAGTACTTC.

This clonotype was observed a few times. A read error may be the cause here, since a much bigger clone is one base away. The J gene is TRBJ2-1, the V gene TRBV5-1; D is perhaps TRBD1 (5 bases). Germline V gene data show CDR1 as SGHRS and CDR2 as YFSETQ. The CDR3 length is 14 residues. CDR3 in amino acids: CASSLGQTYNGQFF. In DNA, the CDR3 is TGCGCCAGCAGCTTGGGACAGACCTACAATGGGCAGTTCTTC.

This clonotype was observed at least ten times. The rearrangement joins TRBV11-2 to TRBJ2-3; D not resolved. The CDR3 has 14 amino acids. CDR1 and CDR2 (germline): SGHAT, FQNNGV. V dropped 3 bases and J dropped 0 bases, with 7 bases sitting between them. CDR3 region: CASSFGRSTDTQYF. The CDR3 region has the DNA TGTGCCAGCAGCTTCGGCAGGAGCACAGATACGCAGTATTTT. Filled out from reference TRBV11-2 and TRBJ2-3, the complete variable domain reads EAGVAQSPRYKIIEKRQSVAFWCNPISGHATLYWYQQILGQGPKLLIQFQNNGVVDDSQLPKDRFSAERLKGVDSTLKIQPAKLEDSAVYLCASSFGRSTDTQYFGPGTRLTVL.

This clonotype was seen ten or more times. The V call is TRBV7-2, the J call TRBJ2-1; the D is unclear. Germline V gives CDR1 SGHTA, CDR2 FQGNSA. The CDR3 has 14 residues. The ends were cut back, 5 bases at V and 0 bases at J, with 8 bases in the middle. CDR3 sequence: CASSRGGSYNEQFF. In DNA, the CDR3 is TGTGCCAGCAGCCGAGGCGGCTCCTACAATGAGCAGTTCTTC.

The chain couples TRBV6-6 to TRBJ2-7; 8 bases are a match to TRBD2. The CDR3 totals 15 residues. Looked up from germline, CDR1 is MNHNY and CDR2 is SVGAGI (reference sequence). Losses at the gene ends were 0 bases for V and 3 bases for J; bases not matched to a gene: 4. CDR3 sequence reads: CASSYSVSGIYEQYF. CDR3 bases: TGTGCCAGCAGTTACTCGGTTAGCGGGATCTACGAGCAGTACTTC.

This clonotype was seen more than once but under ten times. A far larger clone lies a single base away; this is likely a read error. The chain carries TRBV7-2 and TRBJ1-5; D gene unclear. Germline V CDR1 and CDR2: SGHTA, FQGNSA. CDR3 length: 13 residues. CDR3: CASSLDSNRPQHF. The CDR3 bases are TGTGCCAGCAGCTTAGATAGCAATCGGCCCCAGCATTTT.

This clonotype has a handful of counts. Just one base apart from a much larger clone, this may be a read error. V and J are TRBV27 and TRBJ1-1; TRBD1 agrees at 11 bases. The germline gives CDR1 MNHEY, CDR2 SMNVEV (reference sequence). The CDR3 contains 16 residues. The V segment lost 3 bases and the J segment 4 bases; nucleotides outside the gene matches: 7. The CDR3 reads CASSLCGTGGGTEAFF. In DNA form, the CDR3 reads TGTGCCAGCAGTTTGTGCGGGACAGGGGGTGGCACTGAAGCTTTCTTT.

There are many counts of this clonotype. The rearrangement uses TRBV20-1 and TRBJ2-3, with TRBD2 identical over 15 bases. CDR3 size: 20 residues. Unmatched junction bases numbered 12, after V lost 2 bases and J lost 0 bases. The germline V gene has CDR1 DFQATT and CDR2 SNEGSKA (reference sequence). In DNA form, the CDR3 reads TGCAGTGCTAGACCTCCGGGACTAGCGGGAGGAACTACTAGCACAGATACGCAGTATTTT. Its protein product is CSARPPGLAGGTTSTDTQYF.

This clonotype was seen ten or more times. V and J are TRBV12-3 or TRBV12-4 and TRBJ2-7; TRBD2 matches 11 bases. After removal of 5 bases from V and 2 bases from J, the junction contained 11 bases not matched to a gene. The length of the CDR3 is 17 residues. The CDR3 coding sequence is TGTGCCAGCAGTCCCGGGTTAGCGGGAGGGCCGGCCTACGAGCAGTACTTC. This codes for CASSPGLAGGPAYEQYF.

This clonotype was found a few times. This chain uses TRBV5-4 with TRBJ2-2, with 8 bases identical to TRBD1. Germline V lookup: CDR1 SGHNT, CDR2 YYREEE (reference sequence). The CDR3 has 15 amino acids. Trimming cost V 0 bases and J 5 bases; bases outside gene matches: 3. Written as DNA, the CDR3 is TGTGCCAGCAGCTTGGTGGACAGGGAAACCGGGGAGCTGTTTTTT. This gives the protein CASSLVDRETGELFF.

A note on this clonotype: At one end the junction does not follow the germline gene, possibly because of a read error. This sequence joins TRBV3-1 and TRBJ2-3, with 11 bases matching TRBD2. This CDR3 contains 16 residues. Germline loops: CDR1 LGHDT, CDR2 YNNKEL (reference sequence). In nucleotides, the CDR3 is TGTGCCGGCAGCCAAGGACTAGCGGGTCTTGGGGATACGCAGTATTTT. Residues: CAGSQGLAGLGDTQYF.

CDR3 DNA: TGTGCCAGCAGCTTAAAAGCGGGGGGGCTTCCAGATACGCAGTATTTT. This translates into CASSLKAGGLPDTQYF. V is TRBV7-9 and J is TRBJ2-3, with 10 bases matching TRBD2. J lost 4 bases, V lost 2 bases, and 6 bases had no gene match. Per germline, CDR1 SEHNR and CDR2 FQNEAQ (reference sequence). The CDR3 runs 16 residues.

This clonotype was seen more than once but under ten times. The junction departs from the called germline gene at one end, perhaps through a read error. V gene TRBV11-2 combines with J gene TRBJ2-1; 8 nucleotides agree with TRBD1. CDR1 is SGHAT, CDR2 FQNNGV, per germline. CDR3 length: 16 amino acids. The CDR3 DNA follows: TGTGCCAGCAGCAGGGACGGACAGGGCTTCTACAAGGAGCAGTTCTTC. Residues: CASSRDGQGFYKEQFF.

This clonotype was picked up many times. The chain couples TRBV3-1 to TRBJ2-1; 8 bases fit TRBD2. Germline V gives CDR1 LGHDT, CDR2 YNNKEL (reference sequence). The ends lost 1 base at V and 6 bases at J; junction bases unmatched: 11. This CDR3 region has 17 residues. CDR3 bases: TGTGCCAGCAGCCAAGTCCCAAGCGGGAGTGTGGGCAATGAGCAGTTCTTC. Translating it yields CASSQVPSGSVGNEQFF.

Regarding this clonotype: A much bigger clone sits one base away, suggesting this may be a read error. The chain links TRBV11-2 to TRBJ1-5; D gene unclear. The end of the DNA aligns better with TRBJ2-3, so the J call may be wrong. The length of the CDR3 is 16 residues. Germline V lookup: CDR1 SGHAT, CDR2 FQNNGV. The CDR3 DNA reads TGTGCCAGCAGCTTAGGGTCGGGTGCGGAGAGGCAGCCCCAGTATTTT. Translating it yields CASSLGSGAERQPQYF.

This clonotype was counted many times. This CDR3 reads CAITPRWYDEQFF. CDR3 in DNA: TGTGCCATCACTCCCAGGTGGTACGATGAGCAGTTCTTC. The rearrangement links TRBV10-3 to TRBJ2-1; the D is unclear. V lost 7 bases and J lost 8, with 15 bases in between. This CDR3 is built from 13 residues. The V gene's germline CDR1 is ENHRY and CDR2 SYGVKD.

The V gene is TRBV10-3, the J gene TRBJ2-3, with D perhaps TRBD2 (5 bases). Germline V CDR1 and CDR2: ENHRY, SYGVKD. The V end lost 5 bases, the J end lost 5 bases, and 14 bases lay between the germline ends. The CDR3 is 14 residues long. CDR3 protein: CAISLSTTQDTQYF. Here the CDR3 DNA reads TGTGCCATCAGTCTTTCGACTACCCAAGATACGCAGTATTTT.

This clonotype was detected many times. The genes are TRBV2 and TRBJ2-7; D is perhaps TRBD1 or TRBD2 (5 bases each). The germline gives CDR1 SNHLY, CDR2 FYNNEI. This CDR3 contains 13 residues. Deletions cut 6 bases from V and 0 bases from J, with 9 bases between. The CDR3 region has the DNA TGTGCCAGCAGCCAGGGAGTCTCCTACGAGCAGTACTTC. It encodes CASSQGVSYEQYF.

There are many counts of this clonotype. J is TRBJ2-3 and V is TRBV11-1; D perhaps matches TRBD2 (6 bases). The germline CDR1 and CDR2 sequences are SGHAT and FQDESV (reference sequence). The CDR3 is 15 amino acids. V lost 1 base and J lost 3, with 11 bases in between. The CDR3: CASSLDGRRTDTQYF. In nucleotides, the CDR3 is TGTGCCAGCAGCTTAGACGGGAGAAGAACAGATACGCAGTATTTT.

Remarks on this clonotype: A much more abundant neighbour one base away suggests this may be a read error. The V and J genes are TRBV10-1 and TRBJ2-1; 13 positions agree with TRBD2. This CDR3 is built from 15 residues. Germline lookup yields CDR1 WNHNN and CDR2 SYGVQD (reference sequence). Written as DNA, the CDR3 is TGCGCCAGCAGTTTCGGGACTAGCGGGAACAAGGAGCAGTTCTTC. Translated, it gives CASSFGTSGNKEQFF.

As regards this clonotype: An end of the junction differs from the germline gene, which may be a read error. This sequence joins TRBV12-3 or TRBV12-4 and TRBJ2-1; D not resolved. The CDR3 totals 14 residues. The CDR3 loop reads CASIRTGSYNGQFF. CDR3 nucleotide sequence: TGTGCCAGCATCAGGACGGGCTCCTACAATGGGCAGTTCTTC.

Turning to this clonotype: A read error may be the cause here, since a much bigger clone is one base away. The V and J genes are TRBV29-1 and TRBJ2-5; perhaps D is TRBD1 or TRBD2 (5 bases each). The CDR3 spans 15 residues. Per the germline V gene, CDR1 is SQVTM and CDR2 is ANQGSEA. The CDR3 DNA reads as TGCAGCGTTGCCCTCGCAATGGGGGTTTATGAGACCCAGTGCTTC. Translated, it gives CSVALAMGVYETQCF.

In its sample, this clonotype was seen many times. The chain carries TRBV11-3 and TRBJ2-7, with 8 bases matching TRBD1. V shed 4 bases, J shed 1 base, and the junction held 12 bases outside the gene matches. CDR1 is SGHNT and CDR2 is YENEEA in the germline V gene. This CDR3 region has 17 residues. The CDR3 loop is CASSSSYRRQGSYEQYF. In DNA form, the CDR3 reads TGTGCCAGCAGCTCGAGCTACCGTCGACAGGGGTCCTACGAGCAGTACTTC.

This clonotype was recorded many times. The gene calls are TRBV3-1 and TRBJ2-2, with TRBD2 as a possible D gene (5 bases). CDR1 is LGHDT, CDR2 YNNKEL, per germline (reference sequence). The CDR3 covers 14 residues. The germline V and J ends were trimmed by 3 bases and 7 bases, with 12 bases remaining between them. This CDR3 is CASSHPERGGELFF. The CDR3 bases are TGTGCCAGCAGCCATCCCGAACGGGGCGGGGAGCTGTTTTTT.

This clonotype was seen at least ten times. CDR3 bases: TGCGCCAGCAGCCTAACGGGGGGTCTACGCTCCTACAATGAGCAGTTCTTC. This sequence encodes CASSLTGGLRSYNEQFF. V gene TRBV5-1 combines with J gene TRBJ2-1, with 7 nucleotides matching TRBD2. The V gene's germline CDR1 is SGHRS and CDR2 YFSETQ. This CDR3 is 17 amino acids long. The V gene end was trimmed by 4 bases and the J gene end by 0 bases; junction bases not matched to a gene: 10.

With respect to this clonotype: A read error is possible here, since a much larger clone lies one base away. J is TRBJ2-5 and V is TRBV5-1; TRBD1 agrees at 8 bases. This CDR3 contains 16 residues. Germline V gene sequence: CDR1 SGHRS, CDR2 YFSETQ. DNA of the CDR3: TGCGCCAGCAGCTTGTCGGGCTCCCAGGGGGCAGAGGCCCAGTACTTC. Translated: CASSLSGSQGAEAQYF.

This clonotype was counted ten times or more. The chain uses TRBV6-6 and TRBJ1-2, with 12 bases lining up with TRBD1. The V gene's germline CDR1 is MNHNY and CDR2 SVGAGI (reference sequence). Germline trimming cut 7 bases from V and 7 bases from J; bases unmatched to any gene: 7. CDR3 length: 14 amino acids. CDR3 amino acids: CASTLGQGAGGYTF. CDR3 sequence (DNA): TGTGCCAGCACCTTGGGACAGGGGGCCGGTGGCTACACCTTC.